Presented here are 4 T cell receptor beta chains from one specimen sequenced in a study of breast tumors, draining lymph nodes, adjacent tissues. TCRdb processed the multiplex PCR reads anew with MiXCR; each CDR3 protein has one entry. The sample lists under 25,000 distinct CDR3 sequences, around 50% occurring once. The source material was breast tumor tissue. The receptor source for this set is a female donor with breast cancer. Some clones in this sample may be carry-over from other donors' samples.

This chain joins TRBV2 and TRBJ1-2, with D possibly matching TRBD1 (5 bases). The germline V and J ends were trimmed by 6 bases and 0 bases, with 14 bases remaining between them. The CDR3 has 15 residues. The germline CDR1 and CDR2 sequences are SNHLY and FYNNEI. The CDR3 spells CASRGREGTNYGYTF. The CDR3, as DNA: TGTGCCAGCAGGGGCAGGGAAGGGACTAACTATGGCTACACCTTC.

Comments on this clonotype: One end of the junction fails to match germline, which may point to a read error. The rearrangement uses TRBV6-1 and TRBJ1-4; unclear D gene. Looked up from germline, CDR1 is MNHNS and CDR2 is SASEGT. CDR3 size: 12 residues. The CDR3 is CASSVANKKLLF. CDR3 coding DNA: TGTGCCAGCAGTGTTGCTAATAAAAAACTGCTTTTT.

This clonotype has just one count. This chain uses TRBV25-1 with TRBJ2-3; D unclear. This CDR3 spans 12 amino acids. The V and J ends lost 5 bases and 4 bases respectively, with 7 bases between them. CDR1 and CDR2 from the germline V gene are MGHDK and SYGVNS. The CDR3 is CASSFRPDTQYF. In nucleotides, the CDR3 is TGTGCCAGCAGTTTCAGACCAGATACGCAGTATTTT.

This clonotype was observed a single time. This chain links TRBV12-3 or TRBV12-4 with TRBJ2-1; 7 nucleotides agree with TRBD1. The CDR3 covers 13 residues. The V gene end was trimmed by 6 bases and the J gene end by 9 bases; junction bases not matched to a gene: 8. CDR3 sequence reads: CASRPRQGSEQFF. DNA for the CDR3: TGTGCCAGCAGACCTAGACAGGGCAGTGAGCAGTTCTTC.